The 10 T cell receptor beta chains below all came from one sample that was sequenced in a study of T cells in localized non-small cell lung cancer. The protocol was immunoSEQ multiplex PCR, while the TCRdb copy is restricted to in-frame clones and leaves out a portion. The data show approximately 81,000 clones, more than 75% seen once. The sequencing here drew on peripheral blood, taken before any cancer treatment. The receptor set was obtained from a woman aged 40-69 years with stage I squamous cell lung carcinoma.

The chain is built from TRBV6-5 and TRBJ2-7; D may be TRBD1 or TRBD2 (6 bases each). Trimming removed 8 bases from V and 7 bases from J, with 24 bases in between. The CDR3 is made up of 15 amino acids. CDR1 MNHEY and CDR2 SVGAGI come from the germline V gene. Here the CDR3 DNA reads TGTGCCAGCGGGGGGACGGGGGCATCTACGAGGGAGCAGTACTTC. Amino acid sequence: CASGGTGASTREQYF.

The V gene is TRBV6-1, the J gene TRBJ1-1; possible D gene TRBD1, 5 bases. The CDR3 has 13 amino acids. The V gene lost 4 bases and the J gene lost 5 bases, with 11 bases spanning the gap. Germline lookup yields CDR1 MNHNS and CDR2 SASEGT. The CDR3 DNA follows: TGTGCCAGCAGTGTCGCAGGGTTTACTGAAGCTTTCTTT. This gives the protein CASSVAGFTEAFF.

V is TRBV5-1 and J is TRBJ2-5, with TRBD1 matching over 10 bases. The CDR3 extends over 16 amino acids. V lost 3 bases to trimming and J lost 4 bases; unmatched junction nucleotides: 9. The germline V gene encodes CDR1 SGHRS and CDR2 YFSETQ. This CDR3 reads CASSSGQGGQRETQYF. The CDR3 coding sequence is TGCGCCAGCAGCTCTGGACAGGGGGGGCAACGAGAGACCCAGTACTTC. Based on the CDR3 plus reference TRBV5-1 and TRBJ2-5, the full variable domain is KAGVTQTPRYLIKTRGQQVTLSCSPISGHRSVSWYQQTPGQGLQFLFEYFSETQRNKGNFPGRFSGRQFSNSRSEMNVSTLELGDSALYLCASSSGQGGQRETQYFGPGTRLLVL.

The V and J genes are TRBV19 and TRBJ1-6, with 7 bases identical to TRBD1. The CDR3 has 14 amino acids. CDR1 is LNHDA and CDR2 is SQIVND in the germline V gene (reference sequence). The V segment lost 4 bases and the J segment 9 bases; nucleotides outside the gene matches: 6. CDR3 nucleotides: TGTGCCAGTAGTACGGGACAGCTTGGTTCACCCCTCCACTTT. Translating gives CASSTGQLGSPLHF. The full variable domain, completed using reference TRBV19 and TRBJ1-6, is DGGITQSPKYLFRKEGQNVTLSCEQNLNHDAMYWYRQDPGQGLRLIYYSQIVNDFQKGDIAEGYSVSREKKESFPLTVTSAQKNPTAFYLCASSTGQLGSPLHFGNGTRLTVT.

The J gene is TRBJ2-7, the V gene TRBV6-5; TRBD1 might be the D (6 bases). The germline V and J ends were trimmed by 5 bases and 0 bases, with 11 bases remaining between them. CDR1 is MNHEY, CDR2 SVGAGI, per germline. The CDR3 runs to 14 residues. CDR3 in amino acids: CASSHDRSSYEQYF. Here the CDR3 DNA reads TGTGCCAGCAGTCACGACAGGAGCTCCTACGAGCAGTACTTC.

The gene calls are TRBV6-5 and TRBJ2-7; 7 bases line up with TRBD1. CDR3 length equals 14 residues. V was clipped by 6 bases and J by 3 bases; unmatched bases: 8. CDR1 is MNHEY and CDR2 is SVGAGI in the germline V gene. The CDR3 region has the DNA TGTGCCAGCAGCGCCGGGACAGTCTTCTACGAGCAGTACTTC. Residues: CASSAGTVFYEQYF.

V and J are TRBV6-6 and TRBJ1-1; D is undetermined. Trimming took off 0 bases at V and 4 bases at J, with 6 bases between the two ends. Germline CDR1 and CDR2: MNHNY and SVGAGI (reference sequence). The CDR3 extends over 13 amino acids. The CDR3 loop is CASSYSYSTEAFF. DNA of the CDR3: TGTGCCAGCAGTTACTCCTATAGCACTGAAGCTTTCTTT.

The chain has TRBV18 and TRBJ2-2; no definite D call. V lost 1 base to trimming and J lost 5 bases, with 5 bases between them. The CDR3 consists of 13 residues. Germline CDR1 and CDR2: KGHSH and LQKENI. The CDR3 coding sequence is TGTGCCAGCTCACCACTAATTACCGGGGAGCTGTTTTTT. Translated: CASSPLITGELFF.

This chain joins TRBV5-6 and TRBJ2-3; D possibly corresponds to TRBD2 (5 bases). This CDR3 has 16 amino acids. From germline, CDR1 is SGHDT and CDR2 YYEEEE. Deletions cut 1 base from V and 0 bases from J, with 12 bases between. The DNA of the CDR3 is TGTGCCAGCAGCTTGCCCGGGATTGGAAGCACAGATACGCAGTATTTT. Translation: CASSLPGIGSTDTQYF.

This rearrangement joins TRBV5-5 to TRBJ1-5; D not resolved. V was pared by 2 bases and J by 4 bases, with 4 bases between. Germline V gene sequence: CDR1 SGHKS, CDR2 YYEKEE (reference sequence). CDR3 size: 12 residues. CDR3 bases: TGTGCCAGCAGCTTCGAAAATCAGCCCCAGCATTTT. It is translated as CASSFENQPQHF.